The sequence of this T cell receptor beta chain was determined in a study of blood T cell repertoires in COVID-19. Study information: Spain, Italy and the United States supplied samples that represented acute and convalescent COVID-19. In each case, the material was cDNA or gDNA derived from T cells, B-cell-depleted T cells, or PBMCs.

Germline V gene data show CDR1 as SGHAT and CDR2 as FQNNGV. The ends were cut back, 5 bases at V and 2 bases at J, with 13 bases in the middle. This CDR3 has 14 residues. Per the study methods: The assay estimated nucleated cells by amplifying reference gene primers. Profiling relied on immunoSEQ multiplex PCR, and the TCRdb table lists in-frame clones only, not all of them. V, J and clone size are those of that table, while D and trimming were read from the DNA. The sample records roughly 300,000 clones, roughly 90% being singletons. This chain links TRBV11-2 with TRBJ2-7; the D gene is possibly TRBD1 (5 bases). Sequences were obtained from peripheral blood. The source is a man aged 18-30 years who had recovered from COVID-19. The CDR3 here is CASSLAGKPYEQYF. CDR3 DNA sequence: TGTGCCAGCAGCCTGGCAGGGAAACCCTACGAGCAGTACTTC.